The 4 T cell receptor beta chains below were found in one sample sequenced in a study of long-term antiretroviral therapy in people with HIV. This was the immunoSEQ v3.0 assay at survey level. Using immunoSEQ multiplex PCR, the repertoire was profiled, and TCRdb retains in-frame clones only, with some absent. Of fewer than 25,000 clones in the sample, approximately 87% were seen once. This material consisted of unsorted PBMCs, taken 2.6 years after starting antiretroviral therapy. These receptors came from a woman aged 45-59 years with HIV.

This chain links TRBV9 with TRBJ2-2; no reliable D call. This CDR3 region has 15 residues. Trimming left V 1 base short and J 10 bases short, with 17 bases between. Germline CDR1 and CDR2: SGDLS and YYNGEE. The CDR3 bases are TGTGCCAGCAGCGTAATGGGCCTCTCTGACGAGGAGCTGTTTTTT. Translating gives CASSVMGLSDEELFF.

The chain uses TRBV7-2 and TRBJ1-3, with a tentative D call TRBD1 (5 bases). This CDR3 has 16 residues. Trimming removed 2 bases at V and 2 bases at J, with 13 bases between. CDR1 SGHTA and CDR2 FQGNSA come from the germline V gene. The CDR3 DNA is TGTGCCAGCAGCTTAACCCAGGGCTTGCCTGGAAACACCATATATTTT. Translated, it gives CASSLTQGLPGNTIYF.

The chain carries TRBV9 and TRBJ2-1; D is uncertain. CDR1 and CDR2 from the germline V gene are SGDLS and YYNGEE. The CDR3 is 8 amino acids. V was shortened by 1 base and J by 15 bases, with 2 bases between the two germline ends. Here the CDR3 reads CASSVWFF. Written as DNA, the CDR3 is TGTGCCAGCAGCGTATGGTTCTTC.

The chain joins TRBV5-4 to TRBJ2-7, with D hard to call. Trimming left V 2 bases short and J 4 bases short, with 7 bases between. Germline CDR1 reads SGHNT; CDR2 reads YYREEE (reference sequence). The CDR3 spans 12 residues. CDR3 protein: CASSFGSYEQYF. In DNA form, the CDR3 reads TGTGCCAGCAGCTTTGGGTCTTACGAGCAGTACTTC.